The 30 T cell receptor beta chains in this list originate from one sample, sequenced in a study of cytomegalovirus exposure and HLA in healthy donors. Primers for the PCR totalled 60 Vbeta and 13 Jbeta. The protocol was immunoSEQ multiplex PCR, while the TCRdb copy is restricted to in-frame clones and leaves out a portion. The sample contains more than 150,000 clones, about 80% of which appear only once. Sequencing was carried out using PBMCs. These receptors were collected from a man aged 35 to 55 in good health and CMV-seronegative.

CDR3 residues: CASSQLAGGYEQYF. The CDR3 DNA is TGTGCCAGCAGCCAACTAGCGGGGGGCTACGAGCAGTACTTC. J is TRBJ2-7 and V is TRBV11-2, with 12 bases that match TRBD2. Germline trimming cut 5 bases from V and 3 bases from J; bases unmatched to any gene: 2. CDR1 and CDR2 (germline): SGHAT, FQNNGV. CDR3 size: 14 residues.

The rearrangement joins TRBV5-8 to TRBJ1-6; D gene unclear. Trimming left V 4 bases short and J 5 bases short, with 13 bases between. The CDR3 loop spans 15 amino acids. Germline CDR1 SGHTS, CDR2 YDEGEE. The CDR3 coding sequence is TGTGCCAGCAGCCGACGACTTGTAGATAATTCACCCCTCCACTTT. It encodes CASSRRLVDNSPLHF.

CDR3 in DNA: TGTGCCAGCAGCTTAAACGGGAGGGACTACAATGAGCAGTTCTTC. Its protein product is CASSLNGRDYNEQFF. The J gene is TRBJ2-1, the V gene TRBV7-3; TRBD2 matches at 8 bases. CDR1 is SGHTA, CDR2 FQGTGA, per germline. V lost 1 base and J lost 3; bases outside the gene matches: 2. The CDR3 length is 15 residues.

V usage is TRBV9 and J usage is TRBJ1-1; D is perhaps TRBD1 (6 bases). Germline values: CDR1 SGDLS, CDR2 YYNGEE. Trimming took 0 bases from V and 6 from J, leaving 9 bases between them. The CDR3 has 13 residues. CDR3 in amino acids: CASSVVGGPEAFF. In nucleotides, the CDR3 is TGTGCCAGCAGCGTAGTAGGGGGACCTGAAGCTTTCTTT.

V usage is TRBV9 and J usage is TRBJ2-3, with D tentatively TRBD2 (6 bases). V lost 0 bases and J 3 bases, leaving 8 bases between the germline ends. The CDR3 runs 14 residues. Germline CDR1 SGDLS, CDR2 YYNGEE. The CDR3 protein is CASSVVEGTDTQYF. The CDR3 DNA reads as TGTGCCAGCAGCGTAGTGGAGGGGACAGATACGCAGTATTTT.

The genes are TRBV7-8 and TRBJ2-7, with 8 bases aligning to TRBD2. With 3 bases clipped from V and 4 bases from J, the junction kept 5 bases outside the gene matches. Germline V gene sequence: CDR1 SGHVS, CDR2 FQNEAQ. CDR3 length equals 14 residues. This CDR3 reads CASSFRGGRYEQYF. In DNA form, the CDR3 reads TGTGCCAGCAGCTTTCGGGGGGGGCGGTACGAGCAGTACTTC.

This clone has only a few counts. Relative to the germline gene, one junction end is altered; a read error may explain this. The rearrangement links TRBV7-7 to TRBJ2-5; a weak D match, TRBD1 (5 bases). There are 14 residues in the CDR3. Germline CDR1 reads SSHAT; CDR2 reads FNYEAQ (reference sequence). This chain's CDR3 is CASSRAGMGETQYF. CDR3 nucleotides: TGTGCTAGCAGCCGAGCAGGGATGGGAGAGACCCAGTACTTC.

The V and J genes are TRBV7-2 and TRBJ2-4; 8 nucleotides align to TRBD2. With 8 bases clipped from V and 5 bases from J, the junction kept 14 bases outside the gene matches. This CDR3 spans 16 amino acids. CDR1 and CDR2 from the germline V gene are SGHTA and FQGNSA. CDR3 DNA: TGTGCCAGCGCCTTGGGCGGGAGGATCTGGGAAAACATTCAGTACTTC. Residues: CASALGGRIWENIQYF.

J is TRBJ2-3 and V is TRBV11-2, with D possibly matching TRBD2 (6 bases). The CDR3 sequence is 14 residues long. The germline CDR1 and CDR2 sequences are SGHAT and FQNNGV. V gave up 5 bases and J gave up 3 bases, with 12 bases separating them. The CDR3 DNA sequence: TGTGCCAGCAGCGTCCGACTAGGGACAGATACGCAGTATTTT. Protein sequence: CASSVRLGTDTQYF.

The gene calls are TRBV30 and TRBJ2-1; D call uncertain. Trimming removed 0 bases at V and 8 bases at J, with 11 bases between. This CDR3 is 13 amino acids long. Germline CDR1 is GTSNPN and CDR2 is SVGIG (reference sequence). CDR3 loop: CAWSVRVRDEQFF. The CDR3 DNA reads TGTGCCTGGAGTGTACGAGTTAGAGATGAGCAGTTCTTC.

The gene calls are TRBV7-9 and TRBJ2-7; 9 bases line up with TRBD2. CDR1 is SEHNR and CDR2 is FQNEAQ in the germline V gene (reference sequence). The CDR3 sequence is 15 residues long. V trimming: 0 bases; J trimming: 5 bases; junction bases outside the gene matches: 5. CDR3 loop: CASSLALAGRNEQYF. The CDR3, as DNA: TGTGCCAGCAGCTTAGCGCTAGCGGGGCGGAACGAGCAGTACTTC.

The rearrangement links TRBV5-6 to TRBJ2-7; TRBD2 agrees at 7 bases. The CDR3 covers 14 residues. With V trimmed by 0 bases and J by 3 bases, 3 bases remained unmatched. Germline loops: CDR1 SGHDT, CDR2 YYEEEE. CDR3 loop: CASSLEAGDYEQYF. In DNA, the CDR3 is TGTGCCAGCAGCTTGGAGGCGGGAGACTACGAGCAGTACTTC.

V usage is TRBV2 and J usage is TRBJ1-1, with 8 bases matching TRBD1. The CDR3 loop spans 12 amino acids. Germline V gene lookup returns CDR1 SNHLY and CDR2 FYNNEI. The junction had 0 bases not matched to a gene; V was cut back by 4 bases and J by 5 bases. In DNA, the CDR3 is TGTGCCAGCAGTGGGACAGGGACTGAAGCTTTCTTT. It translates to CASSGTGTEAFF.

The chain's CDR3 is CAWQTGTGSRETQYF. CDR3 DNA sequence: TGTGCCTGGCAAACCGGAACAGGGTCCCGAGAGACCCAGTACTTC. The chain has TRBV30 and TRBJ2-5, with D tentatively TRBD1 (6 bases). The V and J ends lost 5 bases and 4 bases respectively, with 20 bases between them. From germline, CDR1 is GTSNPN and CDR2 SVGIG (reference sequence). CDR3 length equals 15 residues.

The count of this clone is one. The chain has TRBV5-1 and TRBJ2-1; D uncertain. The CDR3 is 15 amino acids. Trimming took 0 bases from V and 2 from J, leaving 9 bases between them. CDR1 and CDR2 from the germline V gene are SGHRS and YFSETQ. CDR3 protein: CASSLAGLPYNEQFF. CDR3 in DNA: TGCGCCAGCAGCTTGGCCGGGTTACCCTACAATGAGCAGTTCTTC.

Written as DNA, the CDR3 is TGTGCCAGCAGCGATGGGCAGCTACTAGCCTATGGCTACACCTTC. It is translated as CASSDGQLLAYGYTF. The chain joins TRBV28 to TRBJ1-2; no clear D. Germline CDR1 and CDR2: MDHEN and SYDVKM. Trimming left V 6 bases short and J 4 bases short, with 18 bases between. This CDR3 has 15 amino acids.

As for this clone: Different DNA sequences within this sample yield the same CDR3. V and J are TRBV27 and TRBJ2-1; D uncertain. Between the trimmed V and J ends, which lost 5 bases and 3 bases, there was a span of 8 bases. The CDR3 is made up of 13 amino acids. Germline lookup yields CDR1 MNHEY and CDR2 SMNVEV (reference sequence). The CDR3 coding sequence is TGTGCCAGCAGTCTGGCAAGCTACAATGAGCAGTTCTTC. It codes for CASSLASYNEQFF.

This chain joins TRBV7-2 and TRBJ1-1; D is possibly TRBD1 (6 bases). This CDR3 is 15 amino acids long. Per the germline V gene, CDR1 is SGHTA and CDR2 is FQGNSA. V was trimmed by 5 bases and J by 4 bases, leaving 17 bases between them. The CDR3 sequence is CASSPSPNRATEAFF. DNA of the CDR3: TGTGCCAGCAGCCCCAGCCCCAACAGGGCCACTGAAGCTTTCTTT.

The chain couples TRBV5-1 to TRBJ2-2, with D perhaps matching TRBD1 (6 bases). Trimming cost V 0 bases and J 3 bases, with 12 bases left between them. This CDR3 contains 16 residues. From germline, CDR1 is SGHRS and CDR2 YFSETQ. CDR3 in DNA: TGCGCCAGCAGCTTGGAACCAGGGGTCGACACCGGGGAGCTGTTTTTT. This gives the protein CASSLEPGVDTGELFF.

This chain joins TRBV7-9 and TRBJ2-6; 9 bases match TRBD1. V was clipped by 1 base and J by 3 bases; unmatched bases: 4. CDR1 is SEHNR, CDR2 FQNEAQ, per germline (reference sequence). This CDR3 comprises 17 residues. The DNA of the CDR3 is TGTGCCAGCAGCTTAGTGGGGACAGGGAGTGGGGCCAACGTCCTGACTTTC. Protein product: CASSLVGTGSGANVLTF.

The CDR3 loop is CASTQWYPYEQYF. The DNA of the CDR3 is TGTGCCAGCACCCAGTGGTATCCCTACGAGCAGTACTTC. This chain connects TRBV6-1 to TRBJ2-7; D is unresolved. The V gene's germline CDR1 is MNHNS and CDR2 SASEGT. The CDR3 has 13 residues. Deletions cut 7 bases from V and 2 bases from J, with 12 bases between.

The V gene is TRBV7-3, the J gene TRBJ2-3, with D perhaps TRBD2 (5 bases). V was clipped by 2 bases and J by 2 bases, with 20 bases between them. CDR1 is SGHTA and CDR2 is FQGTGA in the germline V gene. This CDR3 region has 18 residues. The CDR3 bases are TGTGCCAGCAGCTTACAACCCCCGACTACCCAATTCACAGATACGCAGTATTTT. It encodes CASSLQPPTTQFTDTQYF.

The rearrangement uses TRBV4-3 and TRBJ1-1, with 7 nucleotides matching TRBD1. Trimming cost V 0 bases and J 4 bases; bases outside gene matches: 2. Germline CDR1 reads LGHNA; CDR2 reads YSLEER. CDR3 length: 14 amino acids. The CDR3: CASSQDDRVTEAFF. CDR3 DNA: TGCGCCAGCAGCCAAGATGACAGGGTCACTGAAGCTTTCTTT.

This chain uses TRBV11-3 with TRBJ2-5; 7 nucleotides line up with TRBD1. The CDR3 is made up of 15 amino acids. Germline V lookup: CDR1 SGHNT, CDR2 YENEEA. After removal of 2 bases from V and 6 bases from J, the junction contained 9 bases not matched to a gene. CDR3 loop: CASSLRADRDQTQYF. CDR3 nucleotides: TGTGCCAGCAGCTTAAGAGCCGACAGGGACCAGACCCAGTACTTC.

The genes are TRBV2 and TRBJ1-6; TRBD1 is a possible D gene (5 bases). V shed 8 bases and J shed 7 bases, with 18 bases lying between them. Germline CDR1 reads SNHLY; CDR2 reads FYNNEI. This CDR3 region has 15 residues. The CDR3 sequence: CASHTQGSGNSPLHF. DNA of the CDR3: TGTGCCAGCCACACCCAGGGTAGTGGCAATTCACCCCTCCACTTT.

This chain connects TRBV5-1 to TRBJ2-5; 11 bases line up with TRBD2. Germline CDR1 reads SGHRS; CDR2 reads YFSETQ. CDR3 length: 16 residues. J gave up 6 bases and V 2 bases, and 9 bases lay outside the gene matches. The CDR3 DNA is TGCGCCAGCAGCTTAGGTGATAGCGGGAGGGGAAAGACCCAGTACTTC. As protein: CASSLGDSGRGKTQYF. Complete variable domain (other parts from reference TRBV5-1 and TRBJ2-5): KAGVTQTPRYLIKTRGQQVTLSCSPISGHRSVSWYQQTPGQGLQFLFEYFSETQRNKGNFPGRFSGRQFSNSRSEMNVSTLELGDSALYLCASSLGDSGRGKTQYFGPGTRLLVL.

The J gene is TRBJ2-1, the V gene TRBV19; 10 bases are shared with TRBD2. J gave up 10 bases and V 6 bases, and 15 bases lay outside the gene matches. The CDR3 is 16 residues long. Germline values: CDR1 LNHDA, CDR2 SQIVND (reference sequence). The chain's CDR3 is CASRTAGGPLSWEQFF. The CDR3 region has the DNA TGTGCCAGTAGGACAGCGGGAGGGCCCCTATCGTGGGAGCAGTTCTTC.

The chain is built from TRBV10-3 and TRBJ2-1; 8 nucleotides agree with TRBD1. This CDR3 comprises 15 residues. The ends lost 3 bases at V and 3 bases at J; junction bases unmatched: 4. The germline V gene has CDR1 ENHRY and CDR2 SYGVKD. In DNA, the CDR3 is TGTGCCATCAGTGATCAGGGGGCCTACTACAATGAGCAGTTCTTC. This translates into CAISDQGAYYNEQFF.

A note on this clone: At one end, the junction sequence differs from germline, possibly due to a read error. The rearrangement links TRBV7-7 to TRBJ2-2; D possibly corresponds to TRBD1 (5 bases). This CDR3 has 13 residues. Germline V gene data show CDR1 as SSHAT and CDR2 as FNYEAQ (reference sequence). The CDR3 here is CASSLVVDRELFF. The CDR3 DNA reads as TGTGCTAGCAGCTTAGTTGTGGACAGGGAGCTGTTTTTT.

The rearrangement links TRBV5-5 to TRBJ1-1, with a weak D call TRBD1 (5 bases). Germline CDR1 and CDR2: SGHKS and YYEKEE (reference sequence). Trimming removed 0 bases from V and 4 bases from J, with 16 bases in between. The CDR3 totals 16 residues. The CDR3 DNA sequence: TGTGCCAGCAGCTTGGGGCCTCAGGGCGGCAGCACTGAAGCTTTCTTT. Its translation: CASSLGPQGGSTEAFF.